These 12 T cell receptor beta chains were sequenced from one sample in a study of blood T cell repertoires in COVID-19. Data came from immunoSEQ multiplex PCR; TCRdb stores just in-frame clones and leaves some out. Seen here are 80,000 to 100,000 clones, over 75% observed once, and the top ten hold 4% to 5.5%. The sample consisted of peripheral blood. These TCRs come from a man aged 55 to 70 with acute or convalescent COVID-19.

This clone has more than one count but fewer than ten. The CDR3 DNA is TGTGCCAGCGGACAGGGAATGGGCACTGAAGCTTTCTTT. Amino acids: CASGQGMGTEAFF. The V call is TRBV2, the J call TRBJ1-1; 8 nucleotides align to TRBD1. Germline V gives CDR1 SNHLY, CDR2 FYNNEI. With 8 bases clipped from V and 4 bases from J, the junction kept 6 bases outside the gene matches. The length of the CDR3 is 13 residues.

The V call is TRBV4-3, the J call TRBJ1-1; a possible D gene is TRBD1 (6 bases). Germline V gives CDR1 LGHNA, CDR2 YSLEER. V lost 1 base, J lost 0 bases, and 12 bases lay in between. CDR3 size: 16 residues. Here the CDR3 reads CASSQASRGLNTEAFF. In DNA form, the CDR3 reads TGCGCCAGCAGCCAAGCAAGCAGGGGCTTGAACACTGAAGCTTTCTTT.

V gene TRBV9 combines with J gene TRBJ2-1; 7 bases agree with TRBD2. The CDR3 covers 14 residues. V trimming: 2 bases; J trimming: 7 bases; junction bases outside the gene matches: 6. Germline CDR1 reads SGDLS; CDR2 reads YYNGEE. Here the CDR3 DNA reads TGTGCCAGCAGCGTGGGCGGGAGTCAGAATGAGCAGTTCTTC. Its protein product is CASSVGGSQNEQFF.

CDR3 DNA: TGTGCCAGCAGCCAAGATCTCGGGCAGGGGTGGACCGGGGAGCTGTTTTTT. Translation: CASSQDLGQGWTGELFF. The chain is built from TRBV4-2 and TRBJ2-2, with a weak D call TRBD1 (6 bases). The ends were cut back, 0 bases at V and 5 bases at J, with 16 bases in the middle. This CDR3 spans 17 amino acids. CDR1 is LGHNA and CDR2 is YNFKEQ in the germline V gene.

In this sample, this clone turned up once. CDR3 coding DNA: TGTGCTAGTGGTTTGAGGACTAGCGGGGGGGACGGGGAGCTGTTTTTT. It encodes CASGLRTSGGDGELFF. The chain carries TRBV12-5 and TRBJ2-2; 15 bases line up with TRBD2. Trimming removed 2 bases from V and 7 bases from J; junction bases left unmatched: 2. CDR3 size: 16 residues. CDR1 and CDR2 from the germline V gene are LGHNT and FRNRAP.

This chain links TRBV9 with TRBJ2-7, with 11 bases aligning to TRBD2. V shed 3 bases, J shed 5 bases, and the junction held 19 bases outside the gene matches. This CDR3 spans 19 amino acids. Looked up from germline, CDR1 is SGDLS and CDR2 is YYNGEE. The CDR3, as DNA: TGTGCCAGCAGCGCGGCGACGAAGAATATAGCGGGAGGGCGCGACGAGCAGTACTTC. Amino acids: CASSAATKNIAGGRDEQYF.

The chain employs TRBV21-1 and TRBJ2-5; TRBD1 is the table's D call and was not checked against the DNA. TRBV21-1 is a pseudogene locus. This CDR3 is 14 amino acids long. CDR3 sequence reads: CASSKKGTAETQYF. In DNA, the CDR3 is TGTGCCAGCAGCAAAAAGGGGACAGCAGAGACCCAGTACTTC.

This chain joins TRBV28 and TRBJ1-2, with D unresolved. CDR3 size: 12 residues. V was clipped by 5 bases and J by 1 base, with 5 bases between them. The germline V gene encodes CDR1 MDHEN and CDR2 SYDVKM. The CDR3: CASSVLNYGYTF. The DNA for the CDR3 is TGTGCCAGCAGTGTACTTAACTATGGCTACACCTTC.

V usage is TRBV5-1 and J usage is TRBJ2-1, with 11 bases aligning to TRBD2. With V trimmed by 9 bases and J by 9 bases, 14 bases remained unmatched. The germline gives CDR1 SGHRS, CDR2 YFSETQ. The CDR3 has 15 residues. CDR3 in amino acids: CATNPLAGGPSEQFF. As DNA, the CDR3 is TGCGCCACCAACCCGTTAGCGGGAGGGCCCAGTGAGCAGTTCTTC.

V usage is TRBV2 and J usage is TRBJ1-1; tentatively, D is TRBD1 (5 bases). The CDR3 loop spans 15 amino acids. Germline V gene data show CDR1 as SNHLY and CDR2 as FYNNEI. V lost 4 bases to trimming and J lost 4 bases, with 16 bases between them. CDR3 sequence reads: CASSGGRTQSTEAFF. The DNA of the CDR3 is TGTGCCAGCAGTGGAGGACGGACACAGTCCACTGAAGCTTTCTTT. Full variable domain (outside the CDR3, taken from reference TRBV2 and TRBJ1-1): EPEVTQTPSHQVTQMGQEVILRCVPISNHLYFYWYRQILGQKVEFLVSFYNNEISEKSEIFDDQFSVERPDGSNFTLKIRSTKLEDSAMYFCASSGGRTQSTEAFFGQGTRLTVV.

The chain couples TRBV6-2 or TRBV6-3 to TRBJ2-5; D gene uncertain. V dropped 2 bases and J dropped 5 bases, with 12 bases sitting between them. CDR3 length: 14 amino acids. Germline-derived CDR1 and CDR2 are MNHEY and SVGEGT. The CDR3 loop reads CASSYRSVEETQYF. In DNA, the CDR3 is TGTGCCAGCAGTTACAGGTCAGTGGAGGAGACCCAGTACTTC.

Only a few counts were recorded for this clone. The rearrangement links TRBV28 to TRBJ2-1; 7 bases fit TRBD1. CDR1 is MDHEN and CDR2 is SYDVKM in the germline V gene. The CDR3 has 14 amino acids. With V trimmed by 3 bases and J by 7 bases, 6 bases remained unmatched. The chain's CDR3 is CASSFLDRDNEQFF. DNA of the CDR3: TGTGCCAGCAGTTTCCTAGACAGGGATAATGAGCAGTTCTTC.